These T cell receptor beta chains were read from a single sample in a study of shared clonotypes between healthy human individuals. Method: immunoSEQ multiplex PCR; TCRdb's copy keeps in-frame clones and lacks some. Of hundreds of thousands of clones listed, roughly 98% are singletons. The sequencing sample was made of naive CD8+ T cells sorted from blood. The receptor source for this set is a man younger than 40 in good health. Each CDR3 is given with its conserved first and last residue. The D gene is left open where the match is weak. Clone size is shown for a subset of rows, as once, few, many or a class of expanded clone.

j_call v_call d_call clone_size cdr3_nt cdr3_aa
TRBJ1-5 TRBV15 TRBD1 . TGTGCCACCAGCACGGGGACAGGGCTTCAGCCCCAGCATTTT CATSTGTGLQPQHF
TRBJ2-1 TRBV18 . . TGTGCCAGCTCACCAGAAGTGGACAATGAGCAGTTCTTC CASSPEVDNEQFF
TRBJ1-1 TRBV11-2 TRBD1 once TGTGCCAGCAGCTCCCACGGGACAGGGGGCGCCGAAGCTTTCTTT CASSSHGTGGAEAFF
TRBJ2-3 TRBV11-2 . . TGTGCCAGCAGCTTAGCTTGGGGCACAGATACGCAGTATTTT CASSLAWGTDTQYF
TRBJ1-1 TRBV11-2 . once TGTGCCAGCAGCGGGGGGACGTCGGGGACTGAAGCTTTCTTT CASSGGTSGTEAFF
TRBJ2-1 TRBV29-1 . once TGCAGCGTACCCGACCCCTTGGGATACAATGAGCAGTTCTTC CSVPDPLGYNEQFF
TRBJ2-7 TRBV6-5 TRBD2 . TGTGCCAGCAGTTCCCTAGCGGGAGGCCACGAGCAGTACTTC CASSSLAGGHEQYF
TRBJ2-7 TRBV5-1 TRBD1 . TGCGCCAGCAGCTCCGGACAGGGCATCTACGAGCAGTACTTC CASSSGQGIYEQYF
TRBJ2-3 TRBV15 . . TGTGCCACCCTGGCCAGAGATACGCAGTATTTT CATLARDTQYF
TRBJ2-7 TRBV19 TRBD2 . TGTGCCAGTAGTATAGATCCCCTAGCGGAAGGCTACGAGCAGTACTTC CASSIDPLAEGYEQYF
TRBJ2-7 TRBV7-9 . . TGTGCCAGCAGCACAATTGGGGCCCAGGGGTACGAGCAGTACTTC CASSTIGAQGYEQYF
TRBJ2-3 TRBV28 . . TGTGCCAGCAGTTTATTGCAGGGATCTGGCACAGATACGCAGTATTTT CASSLLQGSGTDTQYF
TRBJ2-3 TRBV11-2 . . TGTGCCAGCAGCTTCCTTCGTGCGGGGAGCCACACAGATACGCAGTATTTT CASSFLRAGSHTDTQYF
TRBJ2-7 TRBV5-6 . . TGTGCCAGCAGCTTCCGGCAGGGCGAGCAACAGTACTTC CASSFRQGEQQYF
TRBJ2-5 TRBV7-2 TRBD1 once TGTGCCAGCAGCACCGGACAGGTCGGTAGACAAGAGACCCAGTACTTC CASSTGQVGRQETQYF
TRBJ2-7 TRBV18 . . TGTGCCAGCTCACCGAGGGACACCTCCTACGAGCAGTACTTC CASSPRDTSYEQYF
TRBJ2-7 TRBV18 . . TGTGCCAGCTCACCTGTGGCAGGGGAAGCCTACGAGCAGTACTTC CASSPVAGEAYEQYF
TRBJ2-3 TRBV9 . . TGTGCCAGCAGCGTAGAAGGGACGAGCACAGATACGCAGTATTTT CASSVEGTSTDTQYF
TRBJ2-7 TRBV10-2 . . TGCGCCATCTCGGCCCAGGGTAATAGTTTTGACGAGCAGTACTTC CAISAQGNSFDEQYF
TRBJ2-3 TRBV7-3 . . TGTGCCAGCAGCTCACCGCAGGGGGGTTACACAGATACGCAGTATTTT CASSSPQGGYTDTQYF
TRBJ2-5 TRBV29-1 TRBD2 once TGCAGCGTTGAAGATCCGCAGCGGGAGTTAGAGACCCAGTACTTC CSVEDPQRELETQYF
TRBJ2-1 TRBV11-2 . once TGTGCCAGCAGCGTAGAAGTCCGGGCCTCAGGCATGGTTGATGAGCAGTTCTTC CASSVEVRASGMVDEQFF
TRBJ2-1 TRBV7-7 TRBD2 . TGTGCCAGCAGCCCATACCGGGGCGGGAGGTTAGGCAATGAGCAGTTCTTC CASSPYRGGRLGNEQFF
TRBJ2-7 TRBV4-1 . . TGCGCCAGCAGCCGAACCGACTTGGGTCCCTACGAGCAGTACTTC CASSRTDLGPYEQYF
TRBJ1-4 TRBV10-3 . . TGTGCCATCACCGGGGGCACTAATGAAAAACTGTTTTTT CAITGGTNEKLFF
TRBJ2-1 TRBV7-9 . . TGTGCCAGCAGCTTAGTTCCAGGCCGGAACAATGAGCAGTTCTTC CASSLVPGRNNEQFF
TRBJ2-7 TRBV11-1 . . TGTGCCAGCAGCTCCATCCATCGGATAGATCTTCACCACGAGCAGTACTTC CASSSIHRIDLHHEQYF
TRBJ2-1 TRBV7-2 . . TGTGCCAGCAGCTTAGCGGAAGCAGATCCCATTTCCTACAATGAGCAGTTCTTC CASSLAEADPISYNEQFF
TRBJ2-7 TRBV27 . . TGTGCCAGCAGTCCAGGGGGGATAGGGTTGTACGAGCAGTACTTC CASSPGGIGLYEQYF
TRBJ2-3 TRBV7-9 TRBD2 . TGTGCCAGCAGCCCCCGCGGGGGTGGCACAGATACGCAGTATTTT CASSPRGGGTDTQYF
TRBJ1-2 TRBV19 . . TGTGCCAGTAGTATAACACCCCCGACAGACAACTATGGCTACACCTTC CASSITPPTDNYGYTF
TRBJ2-1 TRBV7-8 . . TGTGCCAGCAGCGTAGGCCCCAGCGGTTACAATGAGCAGTTCTTC CASSVGPSGYNEQFF
TRBJ2-1 TRBV11-2 . . TGTGCCAGCAGCTTATTGAACCCTAGTATATACAATGAGCAGTTCTTC CASSLLNPSIYNEQFF
TRBJ1-5 TRBV27 . . TGTGCCAGCAGGGCCACAGGGAAAGGCCAGCCCCAGCATTTT CASRATGKGQPQHF
TRBJ1-1 TRBV6-1 . . TGTGCCAGCAGTGAAATTTCGAAGGGCCTATGCTTT CASSEISKGLCF
TRBJ2-1 TRBV6-5 . . TGTGCCAGCAGTTACGTGGGGTACGGTGAGCAGTTCTTC CASSYVGYGEQFF
TRBJ1-2 TRBV27 . . TGTGCCAGCAGCACGGGACCGAACTACAATAACTATGGCTACACCTTC CASSTGPNYNNYGYTF
TRBJ2-3 TRBV11-2 . . TGTGCCAGCAGCTTTCGGTCACAGTCTTTCACAGATACGCAGTATTTT CASSFRSQSFTDTQYF
TRBJ2-7 TRBV9 . . TGTGCCAGCAGCGTAGGCTCCTCGGACTACGAGCAGTACTTC CASSVGSSDYEQYF
TRBJ2-7 TRBV6-5 . . TGTGCCAGCAGTTACTCCCAAGCTCGGTTCACCTACGAGCAGTACTTC CASSYSQARFTYEQYF
TRBJ2-1 TRBV5-4 . . TGTGCCAGCAGCTTAGCGGACAATGAGCAGTTCTTC CASSLADNEQFF
TRBJ2-6 TRBV11-2 . . TGTGCCAGCAGCTTATCTGGGGCCAACGTCCTGACTTTC CASSLSGANVLTF
TRBJ1-5 TRBV19 . . TGTGCCAGTAGTTCCCCCAGCAATCAGCCCCAGCATTTT CASSSPSNQPQHF
TRBJ2-1 TRBV27 . . TGTGCCAGCAGTTCAGAACTAGTCCTAGGTGCCAATGAGCAGTTCTTC CASSSELVLGANEQFF
TRBJ2-3 TRBV6-5 . . TGTGCCAGCAGTTACGGTTCAAAAGATACGCAGTATTTT CASSYGSKDTQYF
TRBJ2-7 TRBV2 . . TGTGCCAGCAGTGTGAAACAGGGTTTGATCCAATTAGGAGGCGAGCAGTACTTC CASSVKQGLIQLGGEQYF
TRBJ1-3 TRBV29-1 . once TGCAGCGTTGGGGGTCTCAGCTCTGGAAACACCATATATTTT CSVGGLSSGNTIYF
TRBJ2-1 TRBV5-6 TRBD2 . TGTGCCAGCTACGGGACTAGTGCGTTCAATGAGCAGTTCTTC CASYGTSAFNEQFF
TRBJ1-1 TRBV6-5 . . TGTGCCAGCAGGCCCTATAGAGCCGGGAACACTGAAGCTTTCTTT CASRPYRAGNTEAFF
TRBJ1-2 TRBV19 . once TGTGCCAGTAGCCTCCCCACCGGAGCTAACTATGGCTACACCTTC CASSLPTGANYGYTF